A selection of T cell receptor beta chains follows, all from one sample in a study of CD8+CD57+ T cells in acquired aplastic anemia. TCRdb called the reads again in MiXCR, with one record for every CDR3 protein. Counted here are roughly 170,000 distinct CDR3 sequences, around 50% occurring once; the ten biggest clones make up about an eighth. Sequencing was carried out using sorted CD4+, CD8+, or CD8+CD57+ T cells (not recorded which) from PBMCs. The receptors were sampled from a human donor with aplastic anemia. Both conserved end residues are part of each CDR3.

J gene | V gene | CDR3 protein
TRBJ1-2 | TRBV5-1 | CASSRPGQDNYGYTF
TRBJ1-1 | TRBV5-1 | CASHGQGSTEAFF
TRBJ1-2 | TRBV7-2 | CASSLDRPYGYTF
TRBJ2-7 | TRBV10-3 | CATVGQGSYEQYF
TRBJ2-4 | TRBV19 | CASSIADRQLAKNIQYF
TRBJ1-1 | TRBV2 | CASSEGTSSTEAFF
TRBJ1-6 | TRBV19 | CASSGRTTDSPLHF
TRBJ2-3 | TRBV24-1 | CATSGWAAGISTDTQYF
TRBJ1-4 | TRBV15 | CAARNEERLFF
TRBJ1-4 | TRBV20-1 | CSARATGGNEKLFF
TRBJ1-1 | TRBV20-1 | CSASGNMNTEAFF
TRBJ1-2 | TRBV24-1 | CATRDRDRAPGYTF
TRBJ2-7 | TRBV7-8 | CASSLRPGNTYEQYF
TRBJ1-1 | TRBV20-1 | CSAISMGQGRTEAFF
TRBJ1-2 | TRBV2 | CASKEGKSYGYTF
TRBJ2-3 | TRBV18 | CASSPRKASTDTQYF
TRBJ2-2 | TRBV4-1 | CASSQARLNTGELFF
TRBJ2-1 | TRBV20-1 | CSARPNNEQFF
TRBJ2-5 | TRBV2 | CASSAPPVQETQYF
TRBJ2-7 | TRBV25-1 | CASSTLAGSSYNEQYF
TRBJ1-3 | TRBV6-1 | CASSGNTAGSGNTIYF
TRBJ2-3 | TRBV15 | CATSTRPGLTDTQYF
TRBJ2-2 | TRBV2 | CASRTEVSTGELFF
TRBJ2-5 | TRBV7-2 | CASSLGYGETQYF
TRBJ2-1 | TRBV10-2 | CASIMAGGNEQFF
TRBJ2-5 | TRBV6-6 | CASTGLGQETQYF
TRBJ2-7 | TRBV24-1 | CATSVLRPSGSYEQYF
TRBJ1-6 | TRBV19 | CASSIGGRGYNSPLHF
TRBJ2-3 | TRBV29-1 | CSGRTGGTDTQYF
TRBJ2-7 | TRBV10-3 | CAISEGLSIYEQYF
TRBJ2-7 | TRBV11-1 | CASSLNPSASSYEQYF
TRBJ1-4 | TRBV12-3/TRBV12-4 | CASSPVSGGRGNEKLFF